This T cell receptor (beta chain) stems from a study of cytomegalovirus exposure and HLA in healthy donors. The study's findings and limits: Follow-up analysis later connected one missense variant in DCLRE1C with trimming of TCR beta V- and J-genes.

For this clone: Its matching antigen is unknown.

The CDR3 is made up of 13 amino acids. V gave up 4 bases and J gave up 8 bases, with 12 bases separating them. Germline V lookup: CDR1 MGHRA, CDR2 YSYEKL. The PCR made use of 60 Vbeta and 13 Jbeta primers. This table comes from immunoSEQ multiplex PCR, and its TCRdb copy is limited to in-frame clones, with some not included. The sample records 95,000 to 100,000 clones, less than 80% being singletons. V is TRBV4-1 and J is TRBJ2-1; D is possibly TRBD2 (6 bases). Input material: PBMCs. This receptor was identified in a middle-aged man in good health and CMV-seronegative. The CDR3 sequence: CASSLRGADEQFF. The CDR3, as DNA: TGCGCCAGCAGCCTTCGCGGGGCCGATGAGCAGTTCTTC.